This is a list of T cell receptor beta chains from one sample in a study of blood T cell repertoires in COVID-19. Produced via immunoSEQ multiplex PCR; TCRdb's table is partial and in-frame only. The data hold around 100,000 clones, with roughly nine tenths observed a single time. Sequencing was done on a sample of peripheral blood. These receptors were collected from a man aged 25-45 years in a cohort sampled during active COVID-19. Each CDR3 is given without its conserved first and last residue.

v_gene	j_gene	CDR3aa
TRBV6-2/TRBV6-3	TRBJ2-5	ASSYFAIGKETQY
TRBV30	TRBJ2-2	AWQNLASTGELF
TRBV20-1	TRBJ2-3	SASGGGVTTDTQY
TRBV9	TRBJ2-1	ASSFSGLYNEQF
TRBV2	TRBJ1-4	ASSKGDSRGEKLF
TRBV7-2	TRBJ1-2	ASSFFGTNYGYT
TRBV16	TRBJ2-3	ASSQFLPGGDTQY
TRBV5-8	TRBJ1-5	ASSFWQGGRQPQH
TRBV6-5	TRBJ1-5	ASRHRGSHDQPQH
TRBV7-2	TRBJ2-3	ASSLGRRAGGTDTQY
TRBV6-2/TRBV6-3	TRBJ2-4	ASSYRLAGDSLAKNIQY
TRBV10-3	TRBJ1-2	AISDQTGGSYGYT
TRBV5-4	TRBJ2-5	ASSIGSGGHQETQY
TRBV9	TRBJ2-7	ASSAQGGAFEQY
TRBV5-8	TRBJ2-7	ASSFGLAGGEEQY
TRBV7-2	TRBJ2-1	ASSLGQGEVHEQF
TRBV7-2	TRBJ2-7	ASSLGASGYYEQY
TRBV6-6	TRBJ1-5	ASSLGDRQPQH
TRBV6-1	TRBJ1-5	ASSEAMGEGNQPQH
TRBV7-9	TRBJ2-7	ASSPGTHYEQY
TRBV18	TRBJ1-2	ASSPEKNYGYT
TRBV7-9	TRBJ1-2	ASSLLGTGGRRGYT
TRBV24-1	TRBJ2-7	ATSATDSSIYEQY
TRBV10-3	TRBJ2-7	AIRDSVDSYEQY
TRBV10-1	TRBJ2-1	AKRTSGGAGAYNEQF
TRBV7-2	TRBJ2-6	ASSQSGQGSAGANVLT
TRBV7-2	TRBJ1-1	ASSLARQGGEAF